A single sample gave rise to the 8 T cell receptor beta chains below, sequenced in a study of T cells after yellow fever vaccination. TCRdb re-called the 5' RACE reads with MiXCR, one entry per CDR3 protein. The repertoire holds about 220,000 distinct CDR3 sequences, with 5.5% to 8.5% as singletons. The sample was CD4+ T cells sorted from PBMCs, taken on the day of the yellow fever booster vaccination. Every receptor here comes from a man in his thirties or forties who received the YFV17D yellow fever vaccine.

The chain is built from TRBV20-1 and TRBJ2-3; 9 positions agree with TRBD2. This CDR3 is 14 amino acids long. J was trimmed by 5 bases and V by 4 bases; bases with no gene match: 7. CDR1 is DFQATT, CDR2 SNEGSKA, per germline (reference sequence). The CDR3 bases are TGCAGTGCTACGATTGGCGGGAGGGAAGATACGCAGTATTTT. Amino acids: CSATIGGREDTQYF.

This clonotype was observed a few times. The chain's CDR3 is CASSLSVVNEQFF. CDR3 DNA: TGTGCCAGCAGCCTCTCTGTGGTTAATGAGCAGTTCTTC. The genes are TRBV3-1 and TRBJ2-1; no reliable D call. CDR1 and CDR2 from the germline V gene are LGHDT and YNNKEL (reference sequence). V shed 4 bases and J shed 7 bases, with 11 bases lying between them. The CDR3 has 13 amino acids.

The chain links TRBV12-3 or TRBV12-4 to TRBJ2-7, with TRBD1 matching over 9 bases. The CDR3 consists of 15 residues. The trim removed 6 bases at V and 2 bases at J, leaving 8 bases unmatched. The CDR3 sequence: CASRRSGQGTYEQYF. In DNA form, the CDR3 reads TGTGCCAGCAGGCGATCGGGACAGGGAACCTACGAGCAGTACTTC.

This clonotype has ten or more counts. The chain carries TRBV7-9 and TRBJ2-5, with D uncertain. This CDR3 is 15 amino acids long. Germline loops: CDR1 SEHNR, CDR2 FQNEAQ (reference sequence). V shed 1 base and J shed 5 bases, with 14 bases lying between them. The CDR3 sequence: CASSLVPGLKETQYF. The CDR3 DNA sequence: TGTGCCAGCAGCTTAGTCCCAGGATTAAAGGAGACCCAGTACTTC.

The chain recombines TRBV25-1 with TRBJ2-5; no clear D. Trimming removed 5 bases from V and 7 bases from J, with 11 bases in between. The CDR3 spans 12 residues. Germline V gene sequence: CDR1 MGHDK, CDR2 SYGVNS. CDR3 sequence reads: CASSTTPWTQYF. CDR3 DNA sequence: TGTGCCAGCAGTACGACCCCGTGGACCCAGTACTTC.

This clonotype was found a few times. CDR3 amino acids: CASSVQGTDTQYF. Written as DNA, the CDR3 is TGTGCCAGCAGTGTACAGGGCACAGATACGCAGTATTTT. The chain employs TRBV5-6 and TRBJ2-3; D may be TRBD1 (5 bases). The CDR3 runs 13 residues. V lost 5 bases and J lost 1, with 8 bases in between. Germline-derived CDR1 and CDR2 are SGHDT and YYEEEE. Full variable domain (rest looked up from reference TRBV5-6 and TRBJ2-3): DAGVTQSPTHLIKTRGQQVTLRCSPKSGHDTVSWYQQALGQGPQFIFQYYEEEERQRGNFPDRFSGHQFPNYSSELNVNALLLGDSALYLCASSVQGTDTQYFGPGTRLTVL.

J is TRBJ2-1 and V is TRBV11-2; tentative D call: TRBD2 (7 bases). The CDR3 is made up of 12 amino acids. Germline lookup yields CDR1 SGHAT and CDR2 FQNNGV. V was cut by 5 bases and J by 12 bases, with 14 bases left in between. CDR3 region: CASSRGGGGQFF. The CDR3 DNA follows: TGTGCCAGCAGCCGAGGGGGGGGCGGGCAGTTCTTC.

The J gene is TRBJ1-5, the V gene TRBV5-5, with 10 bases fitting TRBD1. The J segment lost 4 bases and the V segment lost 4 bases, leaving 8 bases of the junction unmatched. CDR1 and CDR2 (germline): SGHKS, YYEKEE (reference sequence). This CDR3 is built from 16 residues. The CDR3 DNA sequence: TGTGCCAGCAGCCGACAGGGGGCCCCGTTGAATCAGCCCCAGCATTTT. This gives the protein CASSRQGAPLNQPQHF. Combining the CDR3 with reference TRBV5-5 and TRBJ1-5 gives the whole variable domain DAGVTQSPTHLIKTRGQQVTLRCSPISGHKSVSWYQQVLGQGPQFIFQYYEKEERGRGNFPDRFSARQFPNYSSELNVNALLLGDSALYLCASSRQGAPLNQPQHFGDGTRLSIL.